This T cell receptor (beta chain) was sequenced in a study of identical twins. Study findings and constraints: Twin-shared out-of-frame alpha sequences showed excess low generation probability.

The CDR3 sequence is 15 residues long. Trimming took 8 bases from V and 5 from J; bases not matched to a gene: 15. MiXCR, applied by TCRdb to the 5' RACE reads, yields one record per CDR3 protein. The table has hundreds of thousands of distinct CDR3 sequences, roughly 20% seen once; the top ten hold about 4.5%. This clonotype was detected a few times. Its target is not known. The same sample was also studied in work on T cells expressing NK-cell markers. As that report states: Sorting was restricted to alpha-beta TCR T cells by an anti-gamma-delta TCR antibody in several experiments. Dominant NKG2C+ clonotypes were found to form roughly 1.0-7.0% of CD8+ T cells in five to seven donors.

The sequence was collected from a young woman in good health. This rearrangement joins TRBV12-3 or TRBV12-4 to TRBJ2-7; TRBD1 aligns across 7 bases. Sequenced input: PBMCs. CDR3 coding DNA: TGTGCCAGCCACACGCGGGCAGGGGGTATCGACGAGCAGTACTTC. Residues: CASHTRAGGIDEQYF.